This paragraph covers one TCR beta chain sequence. Its matching antigen is unknown. Template switching by 5'RACE with UMIs generated the TCR beta cDNA. TCRdb re-called the 5' RACE reads and catalogs CDR3 proteins one per entry, DNA excluded. The specimen's table records approximately 550,000 distinct CDR3 sequences. Germline CDR1 and CDR2: DFQATT and SNEGSKA (reference sequence). The CDR3 is 15 residues long. The data originate from a study of T cells expressing NK-cell markers. Looking at the study overall: Among the eight sequenced donors, seven tested HCMV-seropositive and one tested seronegative.

Findings and limits, study-wide: A few of the donors also had these clonotypes leading their CD3+CD56-NKG2C+ fraction. Whether expanded NKG2C+ T cell clones were HCMV specific stayed uncertain.

The sequence came from a man between 18 and 29 years old in good health. The chain has TRBV20-1 and TRBJ2-5; the D gene TCRdb calls, TRBD2, cannot be checked with no DNA. Sequencing was performed on blood T cells: a sorted CD56 or NKG2C T cell subset, CD4+ or CD8+ T cells, or bulk PBMC T cells (not recorded which). The CDR3 protein is CSARNTAGGGETQYF.